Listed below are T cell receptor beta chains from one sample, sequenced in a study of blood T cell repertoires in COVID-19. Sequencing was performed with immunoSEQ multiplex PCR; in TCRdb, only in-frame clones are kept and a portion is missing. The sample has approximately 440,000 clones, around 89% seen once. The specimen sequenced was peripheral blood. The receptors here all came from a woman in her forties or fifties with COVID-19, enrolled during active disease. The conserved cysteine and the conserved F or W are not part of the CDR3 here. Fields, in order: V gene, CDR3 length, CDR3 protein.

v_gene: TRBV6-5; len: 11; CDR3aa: ASRYSNNSPLH
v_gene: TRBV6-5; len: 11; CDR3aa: ASSYGGSDEQF
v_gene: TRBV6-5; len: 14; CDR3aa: ASSSSSGGFGYGYT
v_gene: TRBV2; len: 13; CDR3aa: ASADRKGSNTEAF
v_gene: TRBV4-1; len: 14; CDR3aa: ASSQVLLSGVDGYT
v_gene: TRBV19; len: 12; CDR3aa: ASSTVRDFRIQY
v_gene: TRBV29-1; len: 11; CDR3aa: SVVSVPNQPQH
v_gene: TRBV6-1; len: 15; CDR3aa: ASSAGQIYPGANVLT
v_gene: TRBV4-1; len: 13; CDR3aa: ASSQEVGVGTEAF
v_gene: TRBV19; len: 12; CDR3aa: ASSHIYHREGYT
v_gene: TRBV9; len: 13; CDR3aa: ASSLPRDSADTQY
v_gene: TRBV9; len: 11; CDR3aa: ASSEAGAIEQF
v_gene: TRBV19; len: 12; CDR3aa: ASSRVTMNTEAF
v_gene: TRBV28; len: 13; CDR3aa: ASSFAEGSGGTQY